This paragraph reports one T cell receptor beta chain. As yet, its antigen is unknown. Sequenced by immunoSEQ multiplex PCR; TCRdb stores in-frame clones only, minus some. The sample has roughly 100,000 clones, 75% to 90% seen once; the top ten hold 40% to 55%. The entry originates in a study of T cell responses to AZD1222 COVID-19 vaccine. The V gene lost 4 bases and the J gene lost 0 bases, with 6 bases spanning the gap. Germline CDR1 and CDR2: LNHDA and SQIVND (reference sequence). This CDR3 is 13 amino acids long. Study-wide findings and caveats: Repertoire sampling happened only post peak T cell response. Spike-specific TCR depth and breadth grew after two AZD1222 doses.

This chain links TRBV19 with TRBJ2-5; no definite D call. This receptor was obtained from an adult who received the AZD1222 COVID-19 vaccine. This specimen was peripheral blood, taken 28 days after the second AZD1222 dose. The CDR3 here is CASSKTDQETQYF. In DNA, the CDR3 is TGTGCCAGTAGTAAAACAGACCAAGAGACCCAGTACTTC. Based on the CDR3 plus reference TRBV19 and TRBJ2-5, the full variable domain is DGGITQSPKYLFRKEGQNVTLSCEQNLNHDAMYWYRQDPGQGLRLIYYSQIVNDFQKGDIAEGYSVSREKKESFPLTVTSAQKNPTAFYLCASSKTDQETQYFGPGTRLLVL.